The rows below give T cell receptor beta chains drawn from one sample of a study of CD4+ T cells in melanoma. Sequencing was performed with immunoSEQ multiplex PCR; in TCRdb, only in-frame clones are kept and a portion is missing. Of about 120,000 clones in the sample, about 92% were seen once. The sample comprised peripheral blood. These receptors came from a human donor with melanoma. Each CDR3 is given with its conserved first and last residue. D genes are given only for firm matches. Size values are once, few and many counts, or a class for expanded clones, and some rows have none.

D	V	J	length	size	CDR3	DNA
.	TRBV27	TRBJ2-1	14	.	CASRRGASYNEQFF	TGTGCCAGCCGGCGGGGAGCCTCCTACAATGAGCAGTTCTTC
.	TRBV6-6	TRBJ1-5	16	.	CASNEAGQISNQPQHF	TGTGCCAGTAACGAGGCCGGACAGATTAGCAATCAGCCCCAGCATTTT
TRBD2	TRBV29-1	TRBJ2-2	15	.	CSVEELAGDTGELFF	TGCAGCGTTGAAGAGCTAGCGGGAGACACCGGGGAGCTGTTTTTT
TRBD1	TRBV23-1	TRBJ2-3	16	.	CASSRSDRVPINTQYF	TGCGCCAGCAGTAGGTCGGACAGGGTCCCGATCAATACGCAGTATTTT
TRBD1	TRBV5-5	TRBJ2-7	14	.	CASSLGTGTYEQYF	TGTGCCAGCAGCTTGGGGACAGGGACCTACGAGCAGTACTTC
TRBD1	TRBV11-2	TRBJ2-7	15	.	CASSPRTEGGVEQYF	TGTGCCAGCAGCCCGAGGACAGAAGGGGGCGTGGAGCAGTACTTC
.	TRBV5-1	TRBJ2-3	15	.	CASSLDSISTDTQYF	TGCGCCAGCAGCTTGGACAGTATCAGCACAGATACGCAGTATTTT
.	TRBV19	TRBJ2-1	14	few	CASSNWGGGNEQFF	TGTGCCAGTAGTAATTGGGGAGGGGGTAATGAGCAGTTCTTC
.	TRBV6-5	TRBJ1-2	14	.	CASSYSTGWRGYTF	TGTGCCAGCAGTTACTCTACAGGATGGCGTGGCTACACCTTC
.	TRBV28	TRBJ2-3	15	.	CASTQGQGLTDTQYF	TGTGCCAGCACCCAGGGTCAGGGGCTCACAGATACGCAGTATTTT
.	TRBV28	TRBJ2-5	13	.	CASRGSHQETQYF	TGTGCCAGCAGGGGGTCACACCAAGAGACCCAGTACTTC
.	TRBV2	TRBJ2-7	11	.	CASSAGDEQYF	TGTGCCAGCAGTGCAGGGGACGAGCAGTACTTC
TRBD2	TRBV10-3	TRBJ2-5	16	.	CAISESLSGGTETQYF	TGTGCCATCAGTGAGTCCCTTTCGGGGGGTACGGAGACCCAGTACTTC
TRBD2	TRBV10-3	TRBJ2-1	16	.	CAISGTSGRIYNEQFF	TGTGCCATCAGTGGGACTAGCGGGAGGATCTACAATGAGCAGTTCTTC
.	TRBV7-2	TRBJ2-7	13	.	CASSLGRAGEQYF	TGTGCCAGCAGCTTAGGCCGGGCGGGCGAGCAGTACTTC
.	TRBV5-1	TRBJ2-2	16	.	CASSLSRRGNTGELFF	TGCGCCAGCAGCTTAAGCCGGAGGGGGAACACCGGGGAGCTGTTTTTT
.	TRBV19	TRBJ1-2	14	.	CASSPHRVGYGYTF	TGTGCCAGTAGTCCGCACAGGGTAGGGTATGGCTACACCTTC
TRBD2	TRBV6-4	TRBJ2-2	16	.	CASSAGLAGVAGELFF	TGTGCCAGCAGTGCCGGACTAGCGGGAGTGGCCGGGGAGCTGTTTTTT
.	TRBV5-1	TRBJ2-1	15	once	CASSLGATTSNEQFF	TGCGCCAGCAGCTTAGGGGCCACCACCTCCAATGAGCAGTTCTTC
TRBD2	TRBV7-2	TRBJ2-3	16	.	CASSSKRGGHVDTQYF	TGTGCCAGCAGCTCTAAGCGGGGGGGCCACGTGGATACGCAGTATTTT
TRBD1	TRBV2	TRBJ1-1	15	.	CASLPGGQGNTEAFF	TGTGCCAGCTTACCCGGGGGACAGGGGAACACTGAAGCTTTCTTT
TRBD2	TRBV7-2	TRBJ2-1	14	once	CASSSILADNEQFF	TGTGCCAGCAGCTCAATTCTAGCGGACAATGAGCAGTTCTTC
TRBD1	TRBV28	TRBJ1-6	15	.	CASSSPGTGASPLHF	TGTGCCAGCAGTTCCCCCGGGACAGGGGCTTCACCCCTCCACTTT
.	TRBV7-9	TRBJ2-3	14	.	CASSLDGGSDTQYF	TGTGCCAGCAGCTTAGATGGGGGTTCAGATACGCAGTATTTT
.	TRBV27	TRBJ1-1	13	.	CASSFALNTEAFF	TGTGCCAGCAGTTTCGCCTTGAACACTGAAGCTTTCTTT
.	TRBV4-3	TRBJ2-3	13	.	CASSQEREDTQYF	TGCGCCAGCAGCCAAGAGCGAGAGGATACGCAGTATTTT
TRBD1	TRBV15	TRBJ1-1	16	.	CATSRTGTGRFTEAFF	TGTGCCACCAGCAGAACCGGGACAGGGAGATTTACTGAAGCTTTCTTT